This T cell receptor beta chain originates from a study of shared clonotypes between healthy human individuals. The wider study: A donor's plate count was three for CD4 naive and three for CD4 memory; CD8 naive had two and CD8 memory one.

The repertoire was sequenced with immunoSEQ multiplex PCR; TCRdb's copy has only in-frame clones and lacks some. In the table there are some 1,100,000 clones, approximately 80% of which are singletons. Study-wide results and caveats: Shared clonotypes across all four donors exceeded non-shared ones in generation probability. It was only blood that was sampled, and tissue repertoires likely differ. The expectation was that sequencing depth would affect clonotype sharing among donors.

From germline, CDR1 is MNHNY and CDR2 SVGAGI (reference sequence). V lost 6 bases and J 7 bases, leaving 21 bases between the germline ends. CDR3 length: 16 amino acids. A word on this clone: Its specificity is unknown.

Sample: memory CD4+ T cells from PBMCs. Subset of the sample: CD45RA-negative fraction. The sequence was collected from a man between 18 and 35 years old in good health. Some clones in this sample may be carry-over from other donors' samples. This chain links TRBV6-6 with TRBJ2-2; TRBD1 is a possible D gene (6 bases). The CDR3 DNA reads as TGTGCCAGCAGCCCTAGTATCGGGGCAGGGGTCGGGGAGCTGTTTTTT. Translation: CASSPSIGAGVGELFF.